The rows below give T cell receptor beta chains drawn from one sample of a study of liver allograft versus peripheral blood T cells. TCRdb reprocessed the reads via MiXCR and lists one record per CDR3 protein. Seen here are 2,000 to 3,000 distinct CDR3 sequences, about a fifth observed once, and the top ten hold roughly 36%. Source of these receptors: a human patient who had a liver transplant. These T cells may partly come from the graft donor. The CDR3 runs from the conserved cysteine through the conserved F or W. D genes are given only for firm matches. Size is omitted from some rows. Given values are once, few, many or a class for expanded clones.

.	TRBJ1-1	medium-sized	TRBV7-9	CASSLTRRDTEAFF	TGTGCCAGCAGCCTTACACGGCGCGACACTGAAGCTTTCTTT
TRBD1	TRBJ1-2	few	TRBV27	CASRTGSYGYTF	TGTGCCAGCAGGACAGGGAGCTATGGCTACACCTTC
.	TRBJ2-1	.	TRBV20-1	CSAPQPPYNEQFF	TGCAGTGCACCTCAGCCCCCCTACAATGAGCAGTTCTTC
.	TRBJ2-7	few	TRBV28	CASSPPRGGEYF	TGTGCCAGCAGTCCCCCCCGAGGGGGTGAGTACTTC
.	TRBJ1-5	medium-sized	TRBV18	CASSDEGTNQPQHF	TGTGCCAGCTCCGACGAGGGCACCAATCAGCCCCAGCATTTT
TRBD2	TRBJ2-5	.	TRBV6-2/TRBV6-3	CASSSSGALKETQYF	TGTGCCAGCAGTTCTAGCGGCGCATTAAAAGAGACCCAGTACTTC
TRBD1	TRBJ1-2	medium-sized	TRBV29-1	CSVDRGVYGYTF	TGCAGCGTTGACAGGGGGGTTTATGGCTACACCTTC
.	TRBJ2-3	.	TRBV6-5	CASSPRLKGDTQYF	TGTGCCAGCAGTCCCCGTTTGAAGGGGGATACGCAGTATTTT
.	TRBJ1-4	.	TRBV6-6	CASSSRTQGGGDNEKLFF	TGTGCCAGCAGTTCCAGGACACAAGGCGGGGGAGATAATGAAAAACTGTTTTTT
.	TRBJ2-2	medium-sized	TRBV9	CASSFRGDWELFF	TGTGCCAGCAGCTTCAGAGGCGATTGGGAGCTGTTTTTT
TRBD1	TRBJ1-2	many	TRBV7-9	CASSLAGTATNYGYTF	TGTGCCAGCAGCTTAGCCGGGACAGCTACTAACTATGGCTACACCTTC
.	TRBJ2-7	medium-sized	TRBV30	CAWRALPPNEQYF	TGTGCCTGGAGAGCGCTTCCGCCCAACGAGCAGTACTTC
TRBD1	TRBJ2-7	medium-sized	TRBV27	CASSGTGGYEQYF	TGTGCCAGCAGCGGGACAGGGGGCTACGAGCAGTACTTC
TRBD2	TRBJ2-1	.	TRBV6-1	CASSDELAGGLYNEQFF	TGTGCCAGCAGTGATGAACTAGCGGGGGGGCTATACAATGAGCAGTTCTTC